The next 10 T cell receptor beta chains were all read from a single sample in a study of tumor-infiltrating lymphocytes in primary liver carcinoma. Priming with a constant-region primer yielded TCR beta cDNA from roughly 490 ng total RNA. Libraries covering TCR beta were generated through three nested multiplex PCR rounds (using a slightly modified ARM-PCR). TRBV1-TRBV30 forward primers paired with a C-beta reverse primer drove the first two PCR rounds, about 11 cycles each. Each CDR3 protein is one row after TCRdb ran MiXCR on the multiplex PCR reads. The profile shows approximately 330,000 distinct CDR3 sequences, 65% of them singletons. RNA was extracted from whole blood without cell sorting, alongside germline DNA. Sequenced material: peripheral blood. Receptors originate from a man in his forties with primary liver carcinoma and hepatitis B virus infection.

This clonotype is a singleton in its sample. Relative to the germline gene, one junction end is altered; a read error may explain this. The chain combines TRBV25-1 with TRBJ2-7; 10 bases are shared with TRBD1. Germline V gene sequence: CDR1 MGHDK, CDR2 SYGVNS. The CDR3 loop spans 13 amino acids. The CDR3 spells CASISTGGYERYF. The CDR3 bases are TGTGCCAGCATATCGACAGGGGGCTACGAGCGGTACTTC.

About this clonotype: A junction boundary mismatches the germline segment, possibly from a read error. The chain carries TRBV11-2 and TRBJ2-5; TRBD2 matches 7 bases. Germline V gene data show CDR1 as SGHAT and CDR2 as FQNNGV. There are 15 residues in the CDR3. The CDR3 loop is CASRYGTIPQETRYF. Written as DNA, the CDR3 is TGTGCCAGCAGATATGGGACTATCCCTCAAGAGACCCGGTACTTC.

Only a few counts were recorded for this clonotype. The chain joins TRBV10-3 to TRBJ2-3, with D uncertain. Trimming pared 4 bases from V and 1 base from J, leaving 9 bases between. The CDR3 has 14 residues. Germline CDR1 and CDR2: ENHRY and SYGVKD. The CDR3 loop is CAISAVGGTDTQYF. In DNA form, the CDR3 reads TGTGCCATCAGTGCCGTTGGAGGCACAGATACGCAGTATTTT.

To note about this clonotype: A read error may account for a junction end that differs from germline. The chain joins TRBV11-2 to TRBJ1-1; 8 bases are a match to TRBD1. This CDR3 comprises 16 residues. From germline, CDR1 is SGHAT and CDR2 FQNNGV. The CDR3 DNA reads TGTGCCAGCAGCTTATCCTACAGGGGGACTGGAACTGAAACTTTCTTT. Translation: CASSLSYRGTGTETFF. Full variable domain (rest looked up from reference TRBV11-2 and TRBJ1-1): EAGVAQSPRYKIIEKRQSVAFWCNPISGHATLYWYQQILGQGPKLLIQFQNNGVVDDSQLPKDRFSAERLKGVDSTLKIQPAKLEDSAVYLCASSLSYRGTGTETFFGQGTRLTVV.

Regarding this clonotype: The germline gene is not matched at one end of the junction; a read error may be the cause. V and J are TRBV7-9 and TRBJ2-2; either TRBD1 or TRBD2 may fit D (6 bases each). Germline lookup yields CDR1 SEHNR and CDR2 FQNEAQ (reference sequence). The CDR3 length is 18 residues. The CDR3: CASSLGGARRGNTGGLFF. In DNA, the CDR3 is TGTGCCAGCAGCTTAGGAGGTGCGCGGAGGGGGAACACCGGGGGGCTGTTTTTT.

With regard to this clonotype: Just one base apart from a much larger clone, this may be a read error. CDR3 amino acids: CASSFWGSGANVLTF. The CDR3 nucleotides are TGTGCCAGCAGTTTTTGGGGCTCTGGGGCCAACGTCCTGACTTTC. This chain uses TRBV12-3 or TRBV12-4 with TRBJ2-6, with D unclear. Trimming pared 3 bases from V and 0 bases from J, leaving 6 bases between. The CDR3 is 15 residues long.

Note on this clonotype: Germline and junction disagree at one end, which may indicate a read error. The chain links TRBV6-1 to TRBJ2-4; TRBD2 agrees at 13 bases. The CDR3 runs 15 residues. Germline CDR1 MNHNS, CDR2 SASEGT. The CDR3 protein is CASRAEGLAGSLQNF. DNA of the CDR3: TGTGCCAGCAGAGCCGAGGGACTAGCGGGGTCCCTTCAGAACTTC.

The CDR3 sequence is CASSSGEKQFF. The CDR3 nucleotides read TGTGCCAGCAGCTCCGGGGAGAAGCAGTTCTTC. The chain joins TRBV11-2 to TRBJ2-1, with a possible D match to TRBD2 (5 bases). Trimming removed 4 bases at V and 11 bases at J, with 9 bases between. The CDR3 has 11 amino acids. Germline values: CDR1 SGHAT, CDR2 FQNNGV.

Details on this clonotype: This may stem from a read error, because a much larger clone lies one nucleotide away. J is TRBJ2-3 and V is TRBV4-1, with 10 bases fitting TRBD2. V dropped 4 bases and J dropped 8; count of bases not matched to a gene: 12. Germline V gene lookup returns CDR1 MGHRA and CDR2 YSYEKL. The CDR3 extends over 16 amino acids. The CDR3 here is CASSPGVAGGRGTQYF. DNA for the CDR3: TGCGCCAGCAGCCCCGGAGTAGCGGGGGGCCGGGGTACGCAGTATTTT.

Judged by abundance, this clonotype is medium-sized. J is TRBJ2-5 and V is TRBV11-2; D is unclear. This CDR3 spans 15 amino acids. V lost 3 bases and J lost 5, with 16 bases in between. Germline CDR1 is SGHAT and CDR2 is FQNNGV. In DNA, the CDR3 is TGTGCCAGCAGCTTCGAGTGGAATCAGAGGGAGACCCAGTACTTC. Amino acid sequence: CASSFEWNQRETQYF. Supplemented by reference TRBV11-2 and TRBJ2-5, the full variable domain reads EAGVAQSPRYKIIEKRQSVAFWCNPISGHATLYWYQQILGQGPKLLIQFQNNGVVDDSQLPKDRFSAERLKGVDSTLKIQPAKLEDSAVYLCASSFEWNQRETQYFGPGTRLLVL.